Included here is one TCR beta chain sequence, with context. This CDR3 has 16 residues. The germline V gene has CDR1 LGHNA and CDR2 YNFKEQ. V dropped 0 bases and J dropped 9; count of bases not matched to a gene: 8. In TCRdb, the RACE reads were re-called with MiXCR into one record per CDR3 protein. Among fewer than 70,000 distinct CDR3 sequences listed, approximately 11% were seen once. This specimen comes from a study of human T cells and chemical hapten exposure. Indicated time point: pre-sensitization, week 0. Treatment indicated: therapeutic diphenylcyclopropenone sensitization with weekly scalp DPC.

The source was whole blood, collected in connection with sensitization to the hapten diphenylcyclopropenone (DPC). This chain links TRBV4-2 with TRBJ2-1; 10 bases are a match to TRBD2. The clonotype originates from a woman between 45 and 65 years old with alopecia areata. Some clones in this sample may be carry-over from other donors' samples. As DNA, the CDR3 is TGTGCCAGCAGCCAAGATGTGGGACTAGCGTCGGGTGAGCAGTTCTTC. Translating gives CASSQDVGLASGEQFF.